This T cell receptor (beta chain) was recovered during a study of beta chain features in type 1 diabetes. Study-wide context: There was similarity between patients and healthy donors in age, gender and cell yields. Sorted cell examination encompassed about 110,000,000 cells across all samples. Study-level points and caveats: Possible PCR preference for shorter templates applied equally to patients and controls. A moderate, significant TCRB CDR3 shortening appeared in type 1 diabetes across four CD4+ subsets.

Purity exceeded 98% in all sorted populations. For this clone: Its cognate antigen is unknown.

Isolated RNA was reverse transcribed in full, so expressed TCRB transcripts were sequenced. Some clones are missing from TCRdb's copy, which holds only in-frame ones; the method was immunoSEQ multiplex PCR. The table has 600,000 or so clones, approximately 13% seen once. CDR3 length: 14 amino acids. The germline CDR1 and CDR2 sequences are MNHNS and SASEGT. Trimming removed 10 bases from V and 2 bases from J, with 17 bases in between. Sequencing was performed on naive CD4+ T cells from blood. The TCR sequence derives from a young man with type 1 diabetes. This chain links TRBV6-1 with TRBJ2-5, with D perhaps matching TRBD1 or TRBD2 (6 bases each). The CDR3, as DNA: TGTGCCACCCTCGGGGGCAGCGATCAAGAGACCCAGTACTTC. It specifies CATLGGSDQETQYF.